The 23 T cell receptor beta chains in this list originate from one sample, sequenced in a study of cytomegalovirus exposure and HLA in healthy donors. PCR involved 60 Vbeta and 13 Jbeta primers. Only in-frame clones appear in the TCRdb table, and some are missing; sequencing was by immunoSEQ multiplex PCR. This sample carries roughly 130,000 clones, around 70% of them seen once, and the ten largest clones take 2.1%. Sequenced sample: PBMCs. All receptors come from a woman aged 40 to 49 in good health and CMV-seropositive.

This clone was detected once. This rearrangement joins TRBV6-1 to TRBJ1-3; D might be TRBD1 (6 bases). V was cut by 0 bases and J by 1 base, with 16 bases left in between. Germline values: CDR1 MNHNS, CDR2 SASEGT. CDR3 length: 18 residues. CDR3 in DNA: TGTGCCAGCAGTGAAGCCGCCTCGGGAGGGGGTTCTGGAAACACCATATATTTT. Protein sequence: CASSEAASGGGSGNTIYF.

V is TRBV5-1 and J is TRBJ2-1; maybe TRBD2 (6 bases). V was cut by 0 bases and J by 7 bases, with 20 bases left in between. Germline V gene sequence: CDR1 SGHRS, CDR2 YFSETQ. The CDR3 has 17 amino acids. CDR3 nucleotide sequence: TGCGCCAGCAGCTTGGGGGCGATCCAGGCGGCGGGGAATGAGCAGTTCTTC. It translates to CASSLGAIQAAGNEQFF.

V is TRBV18 and J is TRBJ2-7; possibly TRBD1 for D (6 bases). The CDR3 has 13 residues. CDR1 is KGHSH, CDR2 LQKENI, per germline. The V end was cut by 6 bases, the J end by 3 bases, with 12 bases between. The CDR3 nucleotides read TGTGCCAGCTCTACAGGGCAGAGCTACGAGCAGTACTTC. Residues: CASSTGQSYEQYF.

V usage is TRBV6-5 and J usage is TRBJ1-1; D unclear. CDR1 and CDR2 from the germline V gene are MNHEY and SVGAGI. The CDR3 consists of 13 residues. V was cut by 6 bases and J by 1 base, with 9 bases left in between. The CDR3 DNA follows: TGTGCCAGCAGAACCCTCGGGAACACTGAAGCTTTCTTT. Translation: CASRTLGNTEAFF.

The gene calls are TRBV28 and TRBJ1-2; the D is unclear. This CDR3 has 16 residues. CDR1 MDHEN and CDR2 SYDVKM come from the germline V gene. V was pared by 5 bases and J by 1 base, with 17 bases between. The CDR3 DNA reads as TGTGCCAGCAGTACCCTTCGCTCCGGGATTAACTATGGCTACACCTTC. Translating gives CASSTLRSGINYGYTF.

The chain couples TRBV2 to TRBJ1-5; D is unresolved. Trimming removed 1 base at V and 0 bases at J, with 22 bases between. The germline V gene encodes CDR1 SNHLY and CDR2 FYNNEI. The CDR3 covers 20 residues. CDR3 residues: CASSEDSPSIYLSSNQPQHF. The DNA for the CDR3 is TGTGCCAGCAGTGAAGACAGCCCTTCAATATATCTTAGTAGCAATCAGCCCCAGCATTTT.

This chain uses TRBV29-1 with TRBJ2-7; 10 bases line up with TRBD2. With V trimmed by 4 bases and J by 0 bases, 6 bases remained unmatched. The germline gives CDR1 SQVTM, CDR2 ANQGSEA. The CDR3 consists of 15 residues. The CDR3 is CSVAGLAGVSYEQYF. As DNA, the CDR3 is TGCAGCGTTGCTGGGCTAGCGGGAGTCTCCTACGAGCAGTACTTC.

The chain couples TRBV28 to TRBJ2-7, with D possibly matching TRBD2 (7 bases). V dropped 2 bases and J dropped 2 bases, with 10 bases sitting between them. Looked up from germline, CDR1 is MDHEN and CDR2 is SYDVKM. This CDR3 spans 14 amino acids. The CDR3 DNA is TGTGCCAGCAGTTTAGTCGGGGGGCCCTACGAGCAGTACTTC. This codes for CASSLVGGPYEQYF.

This chain uses TRBV5-6 with TRBJ1-6; no clear D. The CDR3 loop spans 15 amino acids. Germline V gene lookup returns CDR1 SGHDT and CDR2 YYEEEE. With 4 bases removed from V and 6 bases from J, the gap between germline ends came to 14 bases. CDR3 sequence: CASSPQVAGNSPLHF. As DNA, the CDR3 is TGTGCCAGCAGCCCTCAGGTGGCGGGTAATTCACCCCTCCACTTT.

V and J are TRBV10-3 and TRBJ1-5; TRBD1 might be the D (5 bases). This CDR3 region has 15 residues. V shed 5 bases and J shed 6 bases, with 17 bases lying between them. The germline V gene has CDR1 ENHRY and CDR2 SYGVKD. The CDR3 sequence: CAISPRGEGSQPQHF. Here the CDR3 DNA reads TGTGCCATCAGTCCCAGAGGGGAGGGCAGTCAGCCCCAGCATTTT.

This chain connects TRBV6-5 to TRBJ2-2, with D perhaps matching TRBD1 (5 bases). The V end lost 2 bases, the J end lost 1 base, and 11 bases lay between the germline ends. Per germline, CDR1 MNHEY and CDR2 SVGAGI. This CDR3 contains 16 residues. CDR3 bases: TGTGCCAGCAGTTACGTCGTCAGGGTGAACACCGGGGAGCTGTTTTTT. Its protein is CASSYVVRVNTGELFF.

The chain carries TRBV9 and TRBJ2-6; TRBD1 aligns across 7 bases. The CDR3 is made up of 18 amino acids. Germline trimming cut 4 bases from V and 2 bases from J; bases unmatched to any gene: 12. Germline CDR1 reads SGDLS; CDR2 reads YYNGEE. Here the CDR3 DNA reads TGTGCCAGCAGCTTGCGGTCCGGGACAGCTACTGGGGCCAACGTCCTGACTTTC. Protein product: CASSLRSGTATGANVLTF.

The chain joins TRBV19 to TRBJ1-5; tentatively, D is TRBD1 (6 bases). Trimming pared 6 bases from V and 9 bases from J, leaving 12 bases between. The CDR3 covers 12 residues. Looked up from germline, CDR1 is LNHDA and CDR2 is SQIVND (reference sequence). In DNA form, the CDR3 reads TGTGCCAGTAGATCCGAGACAGGGCCCCAGCATTTT. Its protein is CASRSETGPQHF.

DNA for the CDR3: TGTGCCAGCAGCATCGAGACAGGCGTGTATGGCTACACCTTC. Its protein product is CASSIETGVYGYTF. The gene calls are TRBV7-8 and TRBJ1-2; weak D call: TRBD1 (6 bases). Trimming stripped 5 bases from V and 5 bases from J, with 15 bases between. Looked up from germline, CDR1 is SGHVS and CDR2 is FQNEAQ. CDR3 length: 14 amino acids.

The rearrangement joins TRBV7-2 to TRBJ1-2; 9 positions agree with TRBD1. The length of the CDR3 is 16 residues. J gave up 4 bases and V 1 base, and 7 bases lay outside the gene matches. CDR1 is SGHTA and CDR2 is FQGNSA in the germline V gene. DNA for the CDR3: TGTGCCAGCAGCTTAGATGGGACAGGGATGGCCTATGGCTACACCTTC. Amino acids: CASSLDGTGMAYGYTF.

Points on this clone: The junction does not match germline at one end; this may be a read error. CDR3 residues: CSSSLGLGASTEAFF. The CDR3 DNA is TGTTCCAGCAGCTTAGGGCTGGGGGCAAGCACTGAAGCTTTCTTT. The V and J genes are TRBV7-9 and TRBJ1-1, with D possibly matching TRBD1 (6 bases). The CDR3 is made up of 15 amino acids. From germline, CDR1 is SEHNR and CDR2 FQNEAQ (reference sequence).

This clone was counted between two and nine times. The CDR3 nucleotides read TGTGCCAGCAGAGGGGGAGACGGCTACACCTTC. This translates into CASRGGDGYTF. This chain links TRBV9 with TRBJ1-2; D possibly corresponds to TRBD1 (6 bases). Germline CDR1 SGDLS, CDR2 YYNGEE. This CDR3 is 11 amino acids long. V was shortened by 5 bases and J by 8 bases, with 10 bases between the two germline ends.

The chain employs TRBV14 and TRBJ2-1; 9 bases line up with TRBD2. Germline assignment: CDR1 SGHDN and CDR2 FVKESK. V gave up 4 bases and J gave up 2 bases; unmatched junction bases: 9. The CDR3 covers 17 residues. CDR3: CASSPRLAENPYNEQFF. As DNA, the CDR3 is TGTGCCAGCAGCCCCAGACTAGCGGAAAATCCCTACAATGAGCAGTTCTTC. The variable domain in full, with the rest retrieved from reference TRBV14 and TRBJ2-1, is EAGVTQFPSHSVIEKGQTVTLRCDPISGHDNLYWYRRVMGKEIKFLLHFVKESKQDESGMPNNRFLAERTGGTYSTLKVQPAELEDSGVYFCASSPRLAENPYNEQFFGPGTRLTVL.

This clone was counted between two and nine times. This chain joins TRBV7-2 and TRBJ1-2, with D uncertain. V was pared by 1 base and J by 2 bases, with 8 bases between. The germline CDR1 and CDR2 sequences are SGHTA and FQGNSA. The CDR3 loop spans 14 amino acids. CDR3 bases: TGTGCCAGCAGCTTAGAGGCCGGGAACTATGGCTACACCTTC. Protein: CASSLEAGNYGYTF.

The V gene is TRBV30, the J gene TRBJ2-1; D call uncertain. The CDR3 is 11 residues long. Between the trimmed V and J ends, which lost 0 bases and 6 bases, there was a span of 3 bases. Germline V gives CDR1 GTSNPN, CDR2 SVGIG (reference sequence). The CDR3 coding sequence is TGTGCCTGGAGTGTACTCAATGAGCAGTTCTTC. Its translation is CAWSVLNEQFF.

The rearrangement links TRBV5-1 to TRBJ2-5, with unresolved D. V was pared by 1 base and J by 0 bases, with 13 bases between. The CDR3 totals 16 residues. Germline V lookup: CDR1 SGHRS, CDR2 YFSETQ. CDR3 protein: CASSLPVGTYQETQYF. The CDR3 nucleotides read TGCGCCAGCAGCTTGCCGGTCGGTACCTACCAAGAGACCCAGTACTTC.

The chain has TRBV5-4 and TRBJ2-2; no firm D call. Trimming took off 1 base at V and 5 bases at J, with 15 bases between the two ends. Germline assignment: CDR1 SGHNT and CDR2 YYREEE (reference sequence). This CDR3 is built from 16 residues. The CDR3, as DNA: TGTGCCAGCAGCTTGAGGCTCCAGGCGCCAACCGGGGAGCTGTTTTTT. Encoded protein: CASSLRLQAPTGELFF.

The rearrangement uses TRBV6-5 and TRBJ1-1; D uncertain. The CDR3 totals 12 residues. Germline CDR1 MNHEY, CDR2 SVGAGI. Between the trimmed V and J ends, which lost 4 bases and 4 bases, there was a span of 7 bases. CDR3 protein: CASSSTLTEAFF. In DNA form, the CDR3 reads TGTGCCAGCAGTTCTACCCTCACTGAAGCTTTCTTT.